These 3 T cell receptor beta chains originate from one sample sequenced in a study of cytomegalovirus exposure and HLA in healthy donors (dated by TCRdb to between 2016 and 2019). The method was the immunoSEQ multiplex PCR assay. A mixture of 60 forward primers for TCR Vbeta segments and 13 reverse primers for TCR Jbeta segments was used in the multiplex PCR. In its TCRdb copy, this immuneACCESS table keeps in-frame sequences only and misses some clones. Where compared with another copy, unresolved V genes explain less than half of these, and the others have no known cause. This sample holds 150,000 to 200,000 clones; around 87% were observed only once. In total, the top ten clones hold more than 1.5% of the sample. The sample taken for sequencing was PBMCs. The receptor set was obtained from a woman in her late teens or twenties in good health and CMV-seronegative.

CDR3 sequence (DNA): TGTGCCAGCAGCTTAGGGTCTAGCTTCAATGAGCAGTTCTTC. It translates to CASSLGSSFNEQFF. The rearrangement joins TRBV7-9 to TRBJ2-1; D perhaps matches TRBD2 (5 bases). V lost 1 base, J lost 6 bases, and 10 bases lay in between. CDR1 is SEHNR and CDR2 is FQNEAQ in the germline V gene (reference sequence). CDR3 length equals 14 residues.

The V gene is TRBV25-1, the J gene TRBJ2-7; TRBD1 is a possible D gene (6 bases). Germline V gene sequence: CDR1 MGHDK, CDR2 SYGVNS. Deletions cut 2 bases from V and 3 bases from J, with 14 bases between. The CDR3 is made up of 15 amino acids. The CDR3 loop reads CASSEGQGSIYEQYF. The CDR3 DNA reads TGTGCCAGCAGTGAAGGTCAGGGGTCGATCTACGAGCAGTACTTC.

This clone was picked up a small number of times. The chain employs TRBV27 and TRBJ2-7, with D hard to call. CDR1 is MNHEY, CDR2 SMNVEV, per germline (reference sequence). Trimming pared 2 bases from V and 3 bases from J, leaving 8 bases between. This CDR3 spans 13 amino acids. CDR3 protein: CASSLGPFYEQYF. The CDR3 DNA reads TGTGCCAGCAGTTTAGGCCCCTTCTACGAGCAGTACTTC.